The 18 T cell receptor beta chains presented below share a single source sample, sequenced in a study of T cell repertoires in cytomegalovirus infection. One entry per CDR3 protein results from TCRdb running MiXCR on the reads. This sample yields under 300,000 distinct CDR3 sequences, of which about 17% are seen a single time; approximately 51% belongs to the top ten. Sequencing was done on a sample of CD8+ T cells from PBMCs. These receptors were taken from a human donor in good health (CMV status not recorded). Some clones in this sample may be carry-over from other donors' samples.

The chain employs TRBV29-1 and TRBJ2-7, with 16 bases that match TRBD2. The CDR3 has 17 residues. V was clipped by 6 bases and J by 2 bases; unmatched bases: 10. CDR1 is SQVTM, CDR2 ANQGSEA, per germline. Written as DNA, the CDR3 is TGCAGCGTCGCTGGGACTAGCGGGGGGGCCAATACCTACGAGCAGTACTTC. Protein sequence: CSVAGTSGGANTYEQYF.

This chain uses TRBV5-4 with TRBJ2-7; D call uncertain. The V end was cut by 4 bases, the J end by 5 bases, with 10 bases between. Germline V gene data show CDR1 as SGHNT and CDR2 as YYREEE (reference sequence). The CDR3 contains 12 residues. The CDR3 sequence: CASSTPPNEQYF. For the CDR3, the DNA is TGTGCCAGCAGCACCCCTCCTAACGAGCAGTACTTC.

The chain joins TRBV7-6 to TRBJ2-1; TRBD1 or TRBD2 may be the D gene (7 bases each). Trimming took 5 bases from V and 4 from J, leaving 18 bases between them. The germline gives CDR1 SGHVS, CDR2 FNYEAQ. CDR3 length equals 16 residues. This chain's CDR3 is CASSGTAGTAYNEQFF. DNA for the CDR3: TGTGCCAGCAGCGGGACAGCGGGGACTGCTTACAATGAGCAGTTCTTC.

This clonotype was detected a few times. The chain has TRBV14 and TRBJ1-1, with TRBD1 matching over 8 bases. J lost 5 bases, V lost 4 bases, and 3 bases had no gene match. The CDR3 sequence is 13 residues long. Germline V gives CDR1 SGHDN, CDR2 FVKESK. In DNA form, the CDR3 reads TGTGCCAGCAGCCCGGACAGGGATACTGAAGCTTTCTTT. It encodes CASSPDRDTEAFF.

Ten or more counts support this clonotype. CDR3 sequence (DNA): TGTGCCAGCAGCTCCCTGGACGACGGTCGATATGAAAAACTGTTTTTT. Amino acid sequence: CASSSLDDGRYEKLFF. This rearrangement joins TRBV7-9 to TRBJ1-4; D not resolved. The CDR3 consists of 16 residues. The germline V and J ends were trimmed by 4 bases and 6 bases, with 18 bases remaining between them. Germline V gives CDR1 SEHNR, CDR2 FQNEAQ (reference sequence). The variable domain in full, completed from reference TRBV7-9 and TRBJ1-4, reads DTGVSQNPRHKITKRGQNVTFRCDPISEHNRLYWYRQTLGQGPEFLTYFQNEAQLEKSRLLSDRFSAERPKGSFSTLEIQRTEQGDSAMYLCASSSLDDGRYEKLFFGSGTQLSVL.

J is TRBJ2-1 and V is TRBV7-2, with TRBD2 as a possible D gene (6 bases). The germline V gene has CDR1 SGHTA and CDR2 FQGNSA. Trimming took 1 base from V and 8 from J, leaving 12 bases between them. The CDR3 contains 14 residues. CDR3 residues: CASSLEIGGYEQFF. As DNA, the CDR3 is TGTGCCAGCAGCTTAGAAATCGGGGGTTATGAGCAGTTCTTC.

This clonotype was counted ten times or more. The chain has TRBV7-9 and TRBJ1-1, with D unresolved. Germline V gives CDR1 SEHNR, CDR2 FQNEAQ (reference sequence). V lost 5 bases and J lost 5, with 18 bases in between. The CDR3 is 15 residues long. CDR3 sequence (DNA): TGTGCCAGCAGCCAGGCCCGACAACCGCTAACTGAAGCTTTCTTT. Its translation: CASSQARQPLTEAFF.

The chain is built from TRBV28 and TRBJ2-2; 8 bases agree with TRBD2. Per the germline V gene, CDR1 is MDHEN and CDR2 is SYDVKM. The CDR3 is made up of 15 amino acids. V dropped 7 bases and J dropped 4; count of bases not matched to a gene: 8. The chain's CDR3 is CASTLLGGGTGELFF. The CDR3, as DNA: TGTGCCAGCACTCTCCTCGGGGGGGGCACCGGGGAGCTGTTTTTT.

This clonotype came up a few times. One end of the junction fails to match germline, which may point to a read error. This chain joins TRBV27 and TRBJ2-6; 9 positions match TRBD1. CDR3 size: 15 residues. Germline assignment: CDR1 MNHEY and CDR2 SMNVEV (reference sequence). The CDR3 sequence: CASSPFPTGGNVLTF. The CDR3 region has the DNA TGTGCCAGCAGTCCGTTCCCGACAGGGGGCAACGTCCTGACTTTC.

J is TRBJ2-1 and V is TRBV4-1; D is ambiguous. The V and J ends lost 2 bases and 5 bases respectively, with 7 bases between them. The CDR3 loop spans 13 amino acids. Germline-derived CDR1 and CDR2 are MGHRA and YSYEKL. The CDR3 is CASSQSLHNEQFF. In DNA form, the CDR3 reads TGCGCCAGCAGCCAATCGCTCCACAATGAGCAGTTCTTC.

This clonotype was detected a few times. V and J are TRBV9 and TRBJ1-1; 7 bases are shared with TRBD1. Germline-derived CDR1 and CDR2 are SGDLS and YYNGEE. The V gene end was trimmed by 2 bases and the J gene end by 5 bases; junction bases not matched to a gene: 9. The CDR3 sequence is 15 residues long. DNA of the CDR3: TGTGCCAGCAGCGTCCGGACAGGTGGGGGTACTGAAGCTTTCTTT. Translated: CASSVRTGGGTEAFF.

Many counts were recorded for this clonotype. The genes are TRBV7-6 and TRBJ2-5, with 8 positions matching TRBD2. With V trimmed by 1 base and J by 1 base, 2 bases remained unmatched. Germline V gene lookup returns CDR1 SGHVS and CDR2 FNYEAQ. The CDR3 extends over 15 amino acids. As DNA, the CDR3 is TGTGCCAGCAGCTTAGGCGGGGGGCCCCAAGAGACCCAGTACTTC. Encoded protein: CASSLGGGPQETQYF.

This clonotype was counted ten times or more. The V call is TRBV19, the J call TRBJ2-3; 7 bases agree with TRBD1. In germline, CDR1 is LNHDA, CDR2 SQIVND (reference sequence). With V trimmed by 5 bases and J by 0 bases, 5 bases remained unmatched. The CDR3 sequence is 15 residues long. CDR3 protein: CASSPTGQSTDTQYF. CDR3 coding DNA: TGTGCCAGTAGTCCGACGGGACAGAGCACAGATACGCAGTATTTT.

The V gene is TRBV5-5, the J gene TRBJ2-5; no firm D call. V was trimmed by 0 bases and J by 4 bases, leaving 13 bases between them. CDR1 is SGHKS and CDR2 is YYEKEE in the germline V gene (reference sequence). The CDR3 consists of 15 residues. CDR3 sequence (DNA): TGTGCCAGCAGCTTGGTAGGCGGCGCAGGAGAGACCCAGTACTTC. Its translation is CASSLVGGAGETQYF.

In this sample, this clonotype turned up many times. The chain is built from TRBV7-2 and TRBJ1-2; 7 bases are shared with TRBD1. Germline lookup yields CDR1 SGHTA and CDR2 FQGNSA. The CDR3 is made up of 14 amino acids. J lost 5 bases, V lost 7 bases, and 10 bases had no gene match. This CDR3 is CASTQGTDPYGYTF. The DNA for the CDR3 is TGTGCCAGCACCCAGGGGACAGATCCTTATGGCTACACCTTC.

In the case of this clonotype: Lacking the conserved final phenylalanine or tryptophan, this CDR3 likely reflects a read error. The V gene is TRBV4-3, the J gene TRBJ1-1; the match to TRBD1 covers 8 bases. Looked up from germline, CDR1 is LGHNA and CDR2 is YSLEER. V shed 3 bases, J shed 1 base, and the junction held 1 base outside the gene matches. CDR3 length equals 14 residues. The CDR3: CASSHGTGNTEAFL. The DNA of the CDR3 is TGCGCCAGCAGCCACGGGACAGGGAACACTGAAGCTTTCCTT.

The chain joins TRBV7-9 to TRBJ2-3; 8 bases agree with TRBD2. The trim removed 1 base at V and 1 base at J, leaving 10 bases unmatched. CDR1 is SEHNR, CDR2 FQNEAQ, per germline (reference sequence). There are 18 residues in the CDR3. The CDR3 here is CASSLEVGGGLGTDTQYF. As DNA, the CDR3 is TGTGCCAGCAGCTTAGAGGTCGGGGGGGGCTTGGGCACAGATACGCAGTATTTT.

In DNA, the CDR3 is TGTGCCAGCAGCGTGGACTATCGGGAGCAGTACTTC. Encoded protein: CASSVDYREQYF. The chain combines TRBV7-6 with TRBJ2-7; D may be TRBD2 (6 bases). Trimming removed 5 bases from V and 7 bases from J, with 12 bases in between. Germline V CDR1 and CDR2: SGHVS, FNYEAQ. The CDR3 consists of 12 residues.